What follows are 32 T cell receptor beta chains derived from one specimen sequenced in a study of blood T cells in healthy people across ages (dated by TCRdb to the mid-2010s). The library was obtained by 5' RACE. The sequencer was an Illumina HiSeq 2500. A second PCR of about 7 to 12 cycles was run with a J-beta primer mix and a sample-barcoded 5' primer. TCRdb passed the public sequencing reads through fastp at Q25 and MiXCR, retaining productive beta sequences. Each CDR3 protein appears once, grouped with its most common genes and DNA. The sample table holds about 640,000 distinct CDR3 sequences, of which 25% to 35% were seen once. Approximately 14% of the sample goes to the ten largest clones. The specimen sequenced was blood. All receptors come from a woman of 80 years or more in good health.

Comments on this clonotype: Given a much more abundant clone one base away, this may be a read error. The chain employs TRBV20-1 and TRBJ1-2, with D perhaps TRBD1 (6 bases). The CDR3 is 14 residues long. Germline V gives CDR1 DFQATT, CDR2 SNEGSKA (reference sequence). V lost 2 bases, J lost 6 bases, and 16 bases lay in between. The DNA for the CDR3 is TGCAGTGCTAGATCTGCCGGGACAACAAATGGCTACACCTTC. Translation: CSARSAGTTNGYTF.

V usage is TRBV20-1 and J usage is TRBJ2-4; D gene unclear. With 0 bases removed from V and 9 bases from J, the gap between germline ends came to 12 bases. CDR3 size: 13 residues. Germline V lookup: CDR1 DFQATT, CDR2 SNEGSKA (reference sequence). The CDR3: CSAREASKGIQYF. The DNA of the CDR3 is TGCAGTGCTAGAGAGGCCTCCAAGGGCATTCAGTACTTC.

As to this clonotype: A much larger clone differs from this one at a single base, so this may be a read error. The rearrangement joins TRBV7-2 to TRBJ1-1, with D uncertain. Germline V CDR1 and CDR2: SGHTA, FQGNSA. This CDR3 spans 13 amino acids. V lost 3 bases and J lost 0, with 5 bases in between. CDR3 in DNA: TGTGCCAGCAGCTTCGAAATGAACACTGAAGCTTTCTTT. It is translated as CASSFEMNTEAFF.

On this clonotype: A much larger clone sits a single nucleotide away, making a read error possible. The V call is TRBV4-3, the J call TRBJ1-2; possible D gene TRBD1, 5 bases. CDR1 and CDR2 (germline): LGHNA, YSLEER. The CDR3 runs 16 residues. The CDR3 region has the DNA TGCACCAGCAGCCAAGATCCGGGGCGCGGGGCTTTTGGCTACACCTTC. This translates into CTSSQDPGRGAFGYTF.

The V gene is TRBV4-2, the J gene TRBJ2-1, with D possibly matching TRBD2 (5 bases). This CDR3 is built from 11 residues. The V end was cut by 3 bases, the J end by 12 bases, with 9 bases between. Per the germline V gene, CDR1 is LGHNA and CDR2 is YNFKEQ. CDR3 loop: CASSHAGGQFF. For the CDR3, the DNA is TGTGCCAGCAGCCACGCGGGTGGGCAGTTCTTC.

There are many counts of this clonotype. The genes are TRBV11-2 and TRBJ2-1; D gene ambiguous. The V end was cut by 5 bases, the J end by 15 bases, with 20 bases between. The CDR3 runs to 13 residues. In germline, CDR1 is SGHAT, CDR2 FQNNGV. The CDR3 sequence is CASSTGSMGATFF. Here the CDR3 DNA reads TGTGCCAGCAGCACTGGTTCTATGGGTGCGACGTTCTTC.

This clonotype showed up many times. This chain uses TRBV4-2 with TRBJ1-6; the D gene is possibly TRBD1 (5 bases). Germline V gene lookup returns CDR1 LGHNA and CDR2 YNFKEQ. V was clipped by 0 bases and J by 9 bases, with 15 bases between them. The CDR3 totals 16 residues. The CDR3 DNA sequence: TGTGCCAGCAGCCAAGATAGCCAGGGTGATCGTTCACCCCTCCACTTT. It codes for CASSQDSQGDRSPLHF.

The chain combines TRBV18 with TRBJ1-1; possible D gene TRBD1, 5 bases. Germline values: CDR1 KGHSH, CDR2 LQKENI. The CDR3 is 17 amino acids. V lost 6 bases, J lost 0 bases, and 20 bases lay in between. CDR3 bases: TGTGCCAGCTCCAGAGGGTGGGCAGGGTCCGTGAACACTGAAGCTTTCTTT. Encoded protein: CASSRGWAGSVNTEAFF.

There are many counts of this clonotype. The V call is TRBV6-5, the J call TRBJ2-7, with 9 bases fitting TRBD1. Germline values: CDR1 MNHEY, CDR2 SVGAGI. The junction had 6 bases not matched to a gene; V was cut back by 7 bases and J by 2 bases. The CDR3 has 14 amino acids. This chain's CDR3 is CASKPGTGPYEQYF. The CDR3 nucleotides read TGTGCCAGCAAACCCGGGACAGGGCCCTACGAGCAGTACTTC.

The rearrangement joins TRBV4-1 to TRBJ1-1; no reliable D call. CDR3 length equals 15 residues. With 1 base removed from V and 4 bases from J, the gap between germline ends came to 13 bases. Germline V CDR1 and CDR2: MGHRA, YSYEKL. CDR3 region: CASSQVPSPGTEAFF. The CDR3 nucleotides are TGCGCCAGCAGCCAAGTTCCCTCCCCAGGCACTGAAGCTTTCTTT.

In its sample, this clonotype was seen many times. The chain links TRBV7-3 to TRBJ2-3; 9 bases agree with TRBD1. This CDR3 is 15 amino acids long. The germline gives CDR1 SGHTA, CDR2 FQGTGA. V lost 5 bases and J lost 3; bases outside the gene matches: 6. In nucleotides, the CDR3 is TGTGCCAGCAGCGCAACCGGGACAGGGACAGATACGCAGTATTTT. This translates into CASSATGTGTDTQYF.

The chain couples TRBV5-1 to TRBJ2-3, with TRBD1 matching over 12 bases. This CDR3 contains 17 residues. Per germline, CDR1 SGHRS and CDR2 YFSETQ. Trimming at V came to 4 bases and at J to 3 bases, leaving 9 bases not matched to a gene. As DNA, the CDR3 is TGCGCCAGCAGCGCAGGGACAGGGGGCTTTGCGACAGATACGCAGTATTTT. Translated, it gives CASSAGTGGFATDTQYF.

This sequence joins TRBV4-2 and TRBJ1-2; D is unresolved. CDR3 length: 14 amino acids. Trimming stripped 4 bases from V and 0 bases from J, with 9 bases between. Germline V gives CDR1 LGHNA, CDR2 YNFKEQ. For the CDR3, the DNA is TGTGCCAGCAGCCCTTACAGCGCTAACTATGGCTACACCTTC. Translating gives CASSPYSANYGYTF.

CDR3: CASSLGVPGELFF. In DNA form, the CDR3 reads TGTGCCAGCAGTTTAGGGGTTCCCGGGGAGCTGTTTTTT. The chain recombines TRBV28 with TRBJ2-2, with D hard to call. The V gene lost 2 bases and the J gene lost 6 bases, with 7 bases spanning the gap. Looked up from germline, CDR1 is MDHEN and CDR2 is SYDVKM. This CDR3 is built from 13 residues.

The table lists this clonotype with a few counts. The chain has TRBV5-1 and TRBJ1-2; D may be TRBD1 (6 bases). Germline lookup yields CDR1 SGHRS and CDR2 YFSETQ. The CDR3 runs 16 residues. V was trimmed by 4 bases and J by 0 bases, leaving 16 bases between them. CDR3 coding DNA: TGCGCCAGCAGCACAGGGACGGGCCTTCCTAACTATGGCTACACCTTC. Protein product: CASSTGTGLPNYGYTF.

In this sample, this clonotype turned up many times. The chain has TRBV20-1 and TRBJ1-6; D gene uncertain. This CDR3 has 11 residues. CDR1 and CDR2 from the germline V gene are DFQATT and SNEGSKA (reference sequence). V was clipped by 4 bases and J by 7 bases, with 5 bases between them. DNA of the CDR3: TGCAGTGCTAATACAAATTCACCCCTCCACTTT. Protein product: CSANTNSPLHF.

This clonotype was observed at least ten times. The chain has TRBV20-1 and TRBJ2-5, with D possibly called TRBD1 or TRBD2 (6 bases each). The CDR3 runs to 14 residues. Trimming took 5 bases from V and 5 from J, leaving 18 bases between them. The germline gives CDR1 DFQATT, CDR2 SNEGSKA (reference sequence). CDR3 nucleotides: TGCAGTGCTCTCAGGGGAGGTAACAGGGAGACCCAGTACTTC. Translated, it gives CSALRGGNRETQYF.

This clonotype was seen ten or more times. The chain carries TRBV20-1 and TRBJ1-2; 7 bases fit TRBD1. This CDR3 has 13 amino acids. Trimming removed 6 bases from V and 2 bases from J; junction bases left unmatched: 6. The germline gives CDR1 DFQATT, CDR2 SNEGSKA (reference sequence). The CDR3 loop reads CSAGDSKNYGYTF. In DNA, the CDR3 is TGCAGTGCCGGGGACAGTAAGAACTATGGCTACACCTTC.

The V call is TRBV5-1, the J call TRBJ1-4; D gene unclear. Germline CDR1 reads SGHRS; CDR2 reads YFSETQ. CDR3 length: 14 residues. V gave up 2 bases and J gave up 8 bases, with 13 bases separating them. CDR3 loop: CASSLVGADEKLFF. CDR3 DNA sequence: TGCGCCAGCAGCTTAGTGGGAGCGGACGAAAAACTGTTTTTT.

Worth noting for this clonotype: A much larger clone lies one base from this, so it may be a read error. This chain joins TRBV11-2 and TRBJ2-7, with D perhaps matching TRBD1 (6 bases). Germline V gene sequence: CDR1 SGHAT, CDR2 FQNNGV. The CDR3 spans 15 residues. V shed 1 base and J shed 7 bases, with 17 bases lying between them. The CDR3 here is CASSLGATGYNEQYF. The CDR3 nucleotides are TGTGCCAGCAGCTTAGGGGCAACAGGGTACAATGAGCAGTACTTC.

The chain employs TRBV5-1 and TRBJ2-2; D unresolved. The V end was cut by 2 bases, the J end by 3 bases, with 11 bases between. The germline V gene has CDR1 SGHRS and CDR2 YFSETQ. This CDR3 contains 15 residues. For the CDR3, the DNA is TGCGCCAGCAGCTTCCGGACGTGGGACACCGGGGAGCTGTTTTTT. Translating gives CASSFRTWDTGELFF.

This clonotype was observed a handful of times. This sequence joins TRBV20-1 and TRBJ2-5; D is uncertain. The closer fit of TRBJ2-7 to the DNA end suggests the J call may be wrong. This CDR3 has 12 amino acids. CDR1 and CDR2 from the germline V gene are DFQATT and SNEGSKA (reference sequence). The CDR3 DNA reads as TGCAGTGCGAGCTTGGGTTCTTGCGAGCAGTACTTC. It translates to CSASLGSCEQYF.

The J gene is TRBJ2-1, the V gene TRBV7-2; D is uncertain. Trimming pared 1 base from V and 5 bases from J, leaving 9 bases between. CDR1 SGHTA and CDR2 FQGNSA come from the germline V gene. This CDR3 comprises 14 residues. CDR3 in amino acids: CASSLVWRDNEQFF. The CDR3 DNA reads as TGTGCCAGCAGCTTAGTCTGGAGAGACAATGAGCAGTTCTTC.

This clonotype was detected only once. Just one base apart from a much larger clone, this may be a read error. The chain combines TRBV4-1 with TRBJ2-1, with D unclear. The J call is in doubt because the DNA end fits TRBJ2-7 better. The germline V gene has CDR1 MGHRA and CDR2 YSYEKL. The CDR3 length is 16 residues. The CDR3 region has the DNA TGCGCCAGCAGCAATACGGGTCGCAGCTCCTACAATGAGCAGTACTTC. This codes for CASSNTGRSSYNEQYF.

This chain links TRBV28 with TRBJ2-1; 16 bases are shared with TRBD2. The length of the CDR3 is 19 residues. The V gene end was trimmed by 4 bases and the J gene end by 4 bases; junction bases not matched to a gene: 10. Germline V gene sequence: CDR1 MDHEN, CDR2 SYDVKM. Here the CDR3 DNA reads TGTGCCAGCAGTTCCTCCGTGGGACTAGCGGGGGGGCGTTACAATGAGCAGTTCTTC. It is translated as CASSSSVGLAGGRYNEQFF.

This clonotype was observed at least ten times. The rearrangement links TRBV21-1 to TRBJ2-7; the table's D call, TRBD2, has no DNA check behind it. TRBV21-1 counts as a pseudogene. The CDR3 extends over 18 amino acids. The DNA of the CDR3 is TGTGCCAGCAGCAAAGCGGTAGTGGGAAGGGTAGGTCCTTGCGAGCAGTACTTC. Protein sequence: CASSKAVVGRVGPCEQYF.

This clonotype has a count of ten or more. V gene TRBV7-9 combines with J gene TRBJ1-1; D not certain. The CDR3 sequence is 12 residues long. Germline CDR1 SEHNR, CDR2 FQNEAQ (reference sequence). V lost 8 bases and J 1 base, leaving 8 bases between the germline ends. This chain's CDR3 is CASGWGNTEAFF. The CDR3 DNA is TGTGCCAGCGGCTGGGGGAACACTGAAGCTTTCTTT.

This clonotype has at least ten counts. Here the CDR3 DNA reads TGTGCCAGCAGCTGGGGGGGTGAGGACATTCAGTACTTC. Translation: CASSWGGEDIQYF. The V and J genes are TRBV7-3 and TRBJ2-4, with 7 bases identical to TRBD2. Unmatched junction bases numbered 5, after V lost 4 bases and J lost 8 bases. Germline CDR1 SGHTA, CDR2 FQGTGA. The CDR3 is 13 residues long.

In this sample, this clonotype turned up once. The V call is TRBV28, the J call TRBJ2-7; weak D call: TRBD2 (6 bases). The CDR3 consists of 14 residues. Per germline, CDR1 MDHEN and CDR2 SYDVKM. V lost 3 bases, J lost 2 bases, and 11 bases lay in between. The CDR3 region is CASSFGGATYEQYF. As DNA, the CDR3 is TGTGCCAGCAGTTTCGGGGGTGCAACCTACGAGCAGTACTTC.

V is TRBV6-4 and J is TRBJ2-5; 12 bases are a match to TRBD2. From germline, CDR1 is MRHNA and CDR2 SNTAGT. CDR3 length: 16 residues. With V trimmed by 3 bases and J by 11 bases, 13 bases remained unmatched. This CDR3 reads CASSEILAGGHNEQYF. For the CDR3, the DNA is TGTGCCAGCAGTGAGATACTAGCGGGGGGACACAATGAGCAGTACTTC.

CDR3 sequence (DNA): TGTGCCAGCAGTTACTCCCGGGACATCAATCAGCCCCAGCATTTT. Amino acid sequence: CASSYSRDINQPQHF. V usage is TRBV6-5 and J usage is TRBJ1-5; D may be TRBD1 (6 bases). CDR3 length: 15 residues. Trimming removed 0 bases from V and 3 bases from J, with 9 bases in between. The germline CDR1 and CDR2 sequences are MNHEY and SVGAGI.

This clonotype was seen a handful of times. The chain joins TRBV20-1 to TRBJ2-2; D is possibly TRBD1 (6 bases). The CDR3 runs 16 residues. The germline CDR1 and CDR2 sequences are DFQATT and SNEGSKA (reference sequence). Between the trimmed V and J ends, which lost 3 bases and 0 bases, there was a span of 14 bases. The CDR3 nucleotides are TGCAGTGCTAGCGATTTCCGACAGGCGAACACCGGGGAGCTGTTTTTT. Translation gives CSASDFRQANTGELFF.